The entry below describes one TCR beta chain. As yet, its antigen is unknown. This specimen comes from a study of follicular helper T cells after annual influenza vaccination. On the study more broadly: Sampling occurred days 0, 7 and 28 after each influenza vaccination.

Study-wide results and limits: Yearly vaccinations repeatedly recalled conserved clonotypes in ICOS+CD38+ cTfh. ICOS+CD38+ cTfh clonality tracked population frequency, and its change tracked circulating plasmablast change.

Looked up from germline, CDR1 is SNHLY and CDR2 is FYNNEI. The CDR3 is 14 residues long. Trimming at V came to 6 bases and at J to 1 base, leaving 3 bases not matched to a gene. Sample time point: 2015-2016 season, pre-vaccination. TCRdb keeps only in-frame clones here, not all; method: immunoSEQ multiplex PCR. The data show a few hundred clones, 65% to 90% seen once. This receptor was obtained from an adult who received the influenza vaccine. Sample: CXCR5+ CD38+ circulating T follicular helper cells from blood, taken on the day of influenza vaccination. Subset defined: circulating Tfh, non-naive CD4+CXCR5+PD-1+ (ICOS+CD38+ or ICOS-CD38-). The J gene is TRBJ1-1, the V gene TRBV2, with TRBD1 identical over 9 bases. The CDR3 DNA sequence: TGTGCCAGCAGCAACAGGGGGCGGAACACTGAAGCTTTCTTT. Amino acids: CASSNRGRNTEAFF.